This T cell receptor (beta chain) was sequenced in a study of T cell responses to AZD1222 COVID-19 vaccine. For this clone: The antigen remains unidentified.

TCRdb keeps only in-frame clones here, not all; method: immunoSEQ multiplex PCR. The sample includes 89,000 or so clones, approximately 90% of them seen just once. Study results and caveats: Within unmutated variant regions lay the reported targets of nearly half of spike-specific TCRs. Clonal diversity was possibly underestimated, and the donors were mostly white British, with more females. Only a handful of people who got AZD1222 tested seropositive at baseline. Increases in Spike-specific TCR breadth and depth were seen after two AZD1222 doses.

The CDR3 loop spans 16 amino acids. Trimming pared 0 bases from V and 3 bases from J, leaving 16 bases between. Germline V gives CDR1 SGHRS, CDR2 YFSETQ. The V call is TRBV5-1, the J call TRBJ2-7, with a weak D call TRBD2 (5 bases). The input for sequencing was peripheral blood, taken 28 days after the second AZD1222 dose. The source is an adult who received the AZD1222 COVID-19 vaccine. The CDR3 DNA reads as TGCGCCAGCAGCTTGGGGGCCTCTCGTGGGAGCTACGAGCAGTACTTC. Residues: CASSLGASRGSYEQYF.